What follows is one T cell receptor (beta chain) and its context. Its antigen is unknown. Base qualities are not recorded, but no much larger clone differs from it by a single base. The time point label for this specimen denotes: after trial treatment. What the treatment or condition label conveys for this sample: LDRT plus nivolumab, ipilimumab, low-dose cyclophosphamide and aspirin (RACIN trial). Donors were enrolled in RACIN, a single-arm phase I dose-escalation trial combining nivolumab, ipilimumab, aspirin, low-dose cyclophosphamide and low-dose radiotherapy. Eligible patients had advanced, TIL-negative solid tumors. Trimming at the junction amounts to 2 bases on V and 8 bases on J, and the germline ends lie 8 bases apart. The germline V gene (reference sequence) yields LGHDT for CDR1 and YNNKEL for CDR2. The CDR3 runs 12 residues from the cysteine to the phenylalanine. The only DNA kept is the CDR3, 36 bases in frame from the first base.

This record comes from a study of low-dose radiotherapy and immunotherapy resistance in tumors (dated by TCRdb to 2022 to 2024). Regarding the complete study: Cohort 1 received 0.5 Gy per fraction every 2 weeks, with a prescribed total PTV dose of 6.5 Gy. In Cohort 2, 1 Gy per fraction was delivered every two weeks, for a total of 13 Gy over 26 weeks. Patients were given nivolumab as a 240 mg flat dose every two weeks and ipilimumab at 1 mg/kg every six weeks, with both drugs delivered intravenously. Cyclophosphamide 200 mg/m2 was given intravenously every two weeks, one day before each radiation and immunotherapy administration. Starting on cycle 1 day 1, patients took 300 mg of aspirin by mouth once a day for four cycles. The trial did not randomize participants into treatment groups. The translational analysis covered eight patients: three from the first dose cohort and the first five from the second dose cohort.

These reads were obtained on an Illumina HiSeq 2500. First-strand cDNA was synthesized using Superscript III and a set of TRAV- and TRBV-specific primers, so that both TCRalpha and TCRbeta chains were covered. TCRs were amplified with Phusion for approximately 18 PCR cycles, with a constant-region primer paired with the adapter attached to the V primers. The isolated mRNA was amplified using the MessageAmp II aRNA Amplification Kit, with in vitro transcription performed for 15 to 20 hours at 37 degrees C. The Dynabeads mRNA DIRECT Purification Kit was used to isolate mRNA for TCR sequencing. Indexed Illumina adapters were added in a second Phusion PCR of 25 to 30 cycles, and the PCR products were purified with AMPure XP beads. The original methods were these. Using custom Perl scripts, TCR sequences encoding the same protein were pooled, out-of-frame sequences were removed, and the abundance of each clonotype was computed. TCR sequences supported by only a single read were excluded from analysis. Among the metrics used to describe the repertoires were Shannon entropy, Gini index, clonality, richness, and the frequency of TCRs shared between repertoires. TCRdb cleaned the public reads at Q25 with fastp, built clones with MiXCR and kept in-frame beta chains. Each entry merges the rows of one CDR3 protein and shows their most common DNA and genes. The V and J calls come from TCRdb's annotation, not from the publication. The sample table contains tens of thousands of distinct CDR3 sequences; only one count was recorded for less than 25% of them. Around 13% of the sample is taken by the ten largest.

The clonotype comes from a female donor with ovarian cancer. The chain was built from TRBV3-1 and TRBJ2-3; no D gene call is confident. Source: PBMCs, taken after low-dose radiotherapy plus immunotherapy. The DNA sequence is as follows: TGTGCCAGCAGCCAACTAGATCTTACGCAGTATTTT. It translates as CASSQLDLTQYF.